The 12 T cell receptor beta chains given below trace back to one sample, sequenced in a study of blood T cells in healthy people across ages. The authors ran a second PCR of about 6 to 12 cycles using a sample-barcoded 5' primer and a J-beta primer mix. TCRdb called the 5' RACE reads again in MiXCR, with one record for every CDR3 protein. In the table there are some 370,000 distinct CDR3 sequences, more than 45% of which are singletons. The sample was blood. The receptors shown here come from a man in his 60s in good health.

V gene TRBV7-9 combines with J gene TRBJ2-1; 11 nucleotides align to TRBD2. The CDR3 consists of 13 residues. The V and J ends lost 7 bases and 12 bases, in that order; junction bases with no gene match: 8. Germline V gene sequence: CDR1 SEHNR, CDR2 FQNEAQ (reference sequence). The DNA for the CDR3 is TGTGCCAGCAACGCCGGGACTAGCGGCCCGCAGTTCTTC. This codes for CASNAGTSGPQFF.

The chain carries TRBV20-1 and TRBJ2-2; maybe TRBD2 (6 bases). Germline V lookup: CDR1 DFQATT, CDR2 SNEGSKA (reference sequence). The CDR3 has 14 amino acids. V was cut by 3 bases and J by 0 bases, with 8 bases left in between. The CDR3 sequence: CSARTGANTGELFF. DNA of the CDR3: TGCAGTGCTAGGACGGGGGCGAACACCGGGGAGCTGTTTTTT.

J is TRBJ1-2 and V is TRBV29-1; D unclear. The CDR3 loop spans 12 amino acids. V gave up 5 bases and J gave up 4 bases, with 11 bases separating them. The germline V gene encodes CDR1 SQVTM and CDR2 ANQGSEA. As DNA, the CDR3 is TGCAGCGTTCGCGAGGGTGCCTATGGCTACACCTTC. This translates into CSVREGAYGYTF.

This clonotype has a single count. The V gene is TRBV5-1, the J gene TRBJ2-5; TRBD2 is a possible D gene (5 bases). TRBJ2-7 explains the end of the DNA better; the J call may be wrong. The CDR3 sequence is 16 residues long. The germline CDR1 and CDR2 sequences are SGHRS and YFSETQ. The CDR3 spells CASSLASGLQSCEQYF. For the CDR3, the DNA is TGCGCCAGCAGCTTGGCCTCAGGACTCCAGTCATGCGAGCAGTACTTC.

V gene TRBV20-1 combines with J gene TRBJ2-1, with 9 bases aligning to TRBD2. V lost 4 bases and J lost 7; bases outside the gene matches: 8. This CDR3 contains 14 residues. Looked up from germline, CDR1 is DFQATT and CDR2 is SNEGSKA (reference sequence). The CDR3 spells CSAINSGRFNEQFF. The CDR3 DNA sequence: TGCAGTGCTATTAATAGCGGGAGATTTAATGAGCAGTTCTTC.

As to this clonotype: A much more abundant neighbour one base away suggests this may be a read error. The V call is TRBV20-1, the J call TRBJ2-5, with D perhaps matching TRBD1 or TRBD2 (5 bases each). The CDR3 has 11 residues. Per germline, CDR1 DFQATT and CDR2 SNEGSKA (reference sequence). The CDR3 spells CSAVRGETLYF. Written as DNA, the CDR3 is TGCAGTGCTGTAAGGGGAGAGACCCTGTACTTC.

The chain joins TRBV4-1 to TRBJ2-3; tentative D call: TRBD2 (7 bases). Between the trimmed V and J ends, which lost 1 base and 11 bases, there was a span of 19 bases. The germline CDR1 and CDR2 sequences are MGHRA and YSYEKL. The CDR3 has 15 amino acids. The CDR3 sequence: CASSQGGGGSVGQYF. The CDR3 DNA follows: TGCGCCAGCAGCCAAGGAGGGGGAGGGTCCGTAGGGCAGTATTTT.

This clonotype was counted only a few times. The chain uses TRBV11-2 and TRBJ1-2, with D perhaps TRBD1 (5 bases). The CDR3 is made up of 14 amino acids. Per the germline V gene, CDR1 is SGHAT and CDR2 is FQNNGV. Between the trimmed V and J ends, which lost 6 bases and 0 bases, there was a span of 11 bases. The DNA of the CDR3 is TGTGCCAGCAGTTTGGACACTACTAACTATGGCTACACCTTC. It specifies CASSLDTTNYGYTF.

The CDR3 bases are TGTGCCAGCAGCCAACTGACTAGCGGGAGGAGGAGTGAGCAGTTCTTC. This codes for CASSQLTSGRRSEQFF. J is TRBJ2-1 and V is TRBV14; TRBD2 matches 13 bases. Germline-derived CDR1 and CDR2 are SGHDN and FVKESK. This CDR3 spans 16 amino acids. Unmatched junction bases numbered 7, after V lost 2 bases and J lost 9 bases.

CDR3 nucleotides: TGTGCCAGCAGTTCGAGGGCCCTTTTGTCGAGCAATCAGCCCCAGCATTTT. Translated, it gives CASSSRALLSSNQPQHF. The rearrangement uses TRBV6-6 and TRBJ1-5, with D uncertain. CDR1 and CDR2 from the germline V gene are MNHNY and SVGAGI (reference sequence). V was pared by 4 bases and J by 1 base, with 17 bases between. The CDR3 consists of 17 residues.

This clonotype was found a few times. The rearrangement links TRBV4-1 to TRBJ2-7; D might be TRBD1 or TRBD2, each matching 5 bases. V was cut by 2 bases and J by 4 bases, with 15 bases left in between. The CDR3 totals 15 residues. Germline values: CDR1 MGHRA, CDR2 YSYEKL. CDR3 sequence: CASSQTGGRIYEQYF. CDR3 in DNA: TGCGCCAGCAGCCAAACAGGAGGTCGGATATACGAGCAGTACTTC.

This clonotype was seen more than once but under ten times. The J gene is TRBJ1-6, the V gene TRBV13, with D uncertain. This CDR3 has 15 residues. Germline CDR1 reads PRHDT; CDR2 reads FYEKMQ (reference sequence). V dropped 0 bases and J dropped 2 bases, with 5 bases sitting between them. The CDR3 DNA sequence: TGTGCCAGCAGCTTAGGGTCAGCCTATAATTCACCCCTCCACTTT. Encoded protein: CASSLGSAYNSPLHF.